This T cell receptor (beta chain) was captured by sequencing in a study of identical twins. MiXCR, run by TCRdb on the 5' RACE reads, gives a single entry per CDR3 protein. The table includes roughly 770,000 distinct CDR3 sequences, roughly 20% detected once. V lost 2 bases and J 6 bases, leaving 14 bases between the germline ends. The CDR3 runs 15 residues. The sample was also linked to a second study, of T cells expressing NK-cell markers. From that report: Dominant NKG2C+ clonotype frequencies of roughly 1.0-7.5% of CD8+ T cells were measured in over five donors.

The sequenced sample was PBMCs. V gene TRBV12-3 or TRBV12-4 combines with J gene TRBJ2-4, with D possibly matching TRBD2 (7 bases). The receptor's source is a young woman in good health. This CDR3 reads CASSLLGGAANIQYF. The CDR3 bases are TGTGCCAGCAGTTTATTAGGGGGGGCGGCAAACATTCAGTACTTC.